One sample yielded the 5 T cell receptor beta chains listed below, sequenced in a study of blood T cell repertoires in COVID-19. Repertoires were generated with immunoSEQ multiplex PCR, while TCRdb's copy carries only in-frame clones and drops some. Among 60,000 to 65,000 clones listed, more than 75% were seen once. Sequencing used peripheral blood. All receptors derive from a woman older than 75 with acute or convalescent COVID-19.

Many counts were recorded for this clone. This chain's CDR3 is CASSQGRLAGGLQETQYF. In DNA, the CDR3 is TGTGCCAGCAGCCAGGGTCGACTAGCGGGAGGACTCCAAGAGACCCAGTACTTC. The V gene is TRBV4-2, the J gene TRBJ2-5, with TRBD2 matching over 13 bases. Germline loops: CDR1 LGHNA, CDR2 YNFKEQ. The CDR3 spans 18 residues. V was pared by 3 bases and J by 1 base, with 8 bases of the junction left unmatched.

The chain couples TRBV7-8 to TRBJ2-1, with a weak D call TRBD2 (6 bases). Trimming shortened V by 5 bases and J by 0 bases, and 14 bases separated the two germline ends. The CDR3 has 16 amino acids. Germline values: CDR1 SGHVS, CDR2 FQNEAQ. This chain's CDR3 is CASSTSGFSSYNEQFF. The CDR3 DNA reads TGTGCCAGCAGCACCAGCGGGTTCAGCTCCTACAATGAGCAGTTCTTC.

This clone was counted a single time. The CDR3 reads CASSTPDRGLTSPLHF. The CDR3 DNA is TGTGCCAGTAGTACCCCGGACAGGGGGCTTACTTCACCCCTCCACTTT. V and J are TRBV19 and TRBJ1-6; 11 positions agree with TRBD1. V lost 4 bases to trimming and J lost 9 bases; unmatched junction nucleotides: 8. The CDR3 is 16 residues long. Per germline, CDR1 LNHDA and CDR2 SQIVND (reference sequence).

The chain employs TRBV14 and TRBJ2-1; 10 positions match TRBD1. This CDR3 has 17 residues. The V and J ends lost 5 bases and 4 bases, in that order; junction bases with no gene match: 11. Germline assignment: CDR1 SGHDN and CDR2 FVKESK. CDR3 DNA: TGTGCCAGCAGCGCGACAGGGGGCCACCTATATTACAATGAGCAGTTCTTC. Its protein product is CASSATGGHLYYNEQFF.

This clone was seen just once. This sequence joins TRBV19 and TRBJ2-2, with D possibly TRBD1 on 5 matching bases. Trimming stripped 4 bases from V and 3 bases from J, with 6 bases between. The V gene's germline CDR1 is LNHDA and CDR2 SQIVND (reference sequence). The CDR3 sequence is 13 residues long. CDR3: CASSTGYTGELFF. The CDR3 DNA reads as TGTGCCAGTAGTACAGGGTACACCGGGGAGCTGTTTTTT.